This T cell receptor (beta chain) is from a study of post-analysis software for immune sequencing data. Overall study: As for disease course, relapsing-remitting, secondary progressive and progressive-relapsing multiple sclerosis were all included. Study results and limitations: Controls showed lower frequencies than patients for roughly 5 TRBV segments, and TRBV5-6, TRBV5-1 and TRBV20-1 were among these. Clustering by F measure revealed strong co-clustering among samples prepared together in one batch.

The TCR beta cDNA libraries contained unique molecular identifiers. T cells numbering about 0.85 to 10 million gave rise to about 540,000 cDNA molecules. One entry per CDR3 protein results from TCRdb running MiXCR on the PCR reads. The sample contains around 400,000 distinct CDR3 sequences, roughly 30% of which appear only once. There are many counts of this clonotype. Its antigen is currently unknown. This CDR3 comprises 14 residues. V lost 5 bases, J lost 3 bases, and 4 bases stayed unmatched. CDR1 MNHNY and CDR2 SVGAGI come from the germline V gene (reference sequence). Specimen: blood. This chain joins TRBV6-6 and TRBJ2-1; TRBD1 matches at 7 bases. The sequence was obtained from a girl aged 10-17 years with multiple sclerosis. The CDR3 reads CASSPRDSYNEQFF. As DNA, the CDR3 is TGTGCCAGCAGTCCCCGGGACAGCTACAATGAGCAGTTCTTC.